The T cell receptor (beta chain) described here comes from a study of blood T cell repertoires in COVID-19. CDR3 length equals 15 residues. In germline, CDR1 is MDHEN, CDR2 SYDVKM. Losses at the gene ends were 5 bases for V and 6 bases for J; bases not matched to a gene: 10. In terms of age and location, participants ranged from roughly 18 to 90 years and lived in 24 US areas. Participants had their cohort set by participant-reported clinical history. Generated by immunoSEQ multiplex PCR, the TCRdb table keeps only in-frame clones and is missing some. This table has under 300,000 clones, approximately 90% appearing once.

The sequenced sample consisted of PBMCs or T cells enriched from blood (not recorded which). The TCR was taken from a woman under 30 who had recovered from COVID-19. The V call is TRBV28, the J call TRBJ1-2, with 9 bases aligning to TRBD1. The CDR3 region is CASSSTGDRVNGYTF. In DNA, the CDR3 is TGTGCCAGCAGTAGCACGGGGGACAGGGTAAATGGCTACACCTTC.